This TCR beta chain comes out of a study of graft-versus-host responses after intestinal transplantation. Details on this clone: Its antigen is unidentified.

The CDR3 extends over 14 amino acids. Germline V CDR1 and CDR2: MNHEY, SVGAGI. V lost 8 bases, J lost 2 bases, and 14 bases lay in between. Sequenced by immunoSEQ multiplex PCR; TCRdb stores in-frame clones only, minus some. The data contain around 88,000 clones, roughly four fifths of them seen just once; the ten biggest clones take up 17%. This clonotype was sampled from a human donor who received an intestinal transplant. The material sequenced was unstimulated CD8+ T cells sorted from spleen or lymph node cells, taken before intestinal transplant. V gene TRBV6-5 combines with J gene TRBJ2-3; no definite D call. CDR3 nucleotide sequence: TGTGCCAGCGGCAGGTTGCGGTCCACAGATACGCAGTATTTT. Its protein product is CASGRLRSTDTQYF.